The 11 T cell receptor beta chains in this list originate from one sample, sequenced in a study of T cell responses to AZD1222 COVID-19 vaccine. Only in-frame clones appear in the TCRdb table, and some are missing; sequencing was by immunoSEQ multiplex PCR. The sample records around 100,000 clones, less than 90% being singletons. Sequencing used peripheral blood, obtained on day 0 of AZD1222 vaccination. These receptors were taken from an adult in good health.

The rearrangement joins TRBV5-1 to TRBJ1-1, with D unresolved. The CDR3 is made up of 14 amino acids. Germline V CDR1 and CDR2: SGHRS, YFSETQ. The V and J ends lost 4 bases and 3 bases respectively, with 13 bases between them. The CDR3: CASSDTVGDTEAFF. In nucleotides, the CDR3 is TGCGCCAGCAGCGACACAGTGGGAGACACTGAAGCTTTCTTT.

This clone was counted once. This chain connects TRBV9 to TRBJ1-3; 10 bases are a match to TRBD1. Germline V gene lookup returns CDR1 SGDLS and CDR2 YYNGEE. This CDR3 comprises 14 residues. V trimming: 3 bases; J trimming: 7 bases; junction bases outside the gene matches: 4. The CDR3 sequence: CASSEGTGANTIYF. In nucleotides, the CDR3 is TGTGCCAGCAGCGAGGGGACAGGGGCCAACACCATATATTTT. The complete variable domain, with remaining parts taken from reference TRBV9 and TRBJ1-3, reads DSGVTQTPKHLITATGQRVTLRCSPRSGDLSVYWYQQSLDQGLQFLIQYYNGEERAKGNILERFSAQQFPDLHSELNLSSLELGDSALYFCASSEGTGANTIYFGEGSWLTVV.

V and J are TRBV28 and TRBJ2-5; a possible D gene is TRBD2 (6 bases). In germline, CDR1 is MDHEN, CDR2 SYDVKM. The ends were cut back, 6 bases at V and 1 base at J, with 18 bases in the middle. This CDR3 is built from 16 residues. The CDR3 sequence: CASRRGGRRVQETQYF. The CDR3 bases are TGTGCCAGCAGGAGAGGCGGACGGAGGGTCCAAGAGACCCAGTACTTC.

V and J are TRBV4-2 and TRBJ2-7; possible D gene TRBD1, 5 bases. V gave up 3 bases and J gave up 0 bases, with 15 bases separating them. Germline V gives CDR1 LGHNA, CDR2 YNFKEQ. The CDR3 has 16 amino acids. The CDR3 DNA reads as TGTGCCAGCAGCCAGAAAACAGGAGACTCCTCCTACGAGCAGTACTTC. Translation: CASSQKTGDSSYEQYF.

This sequence joins TRBV21-1 and TRBJ2-3; the table gives TRBD2 as D, unverified against the DNA. TRBV21-1 is given as a pseudogene. CDR3 size: 17 residues. This chain's CDR3 is CASSKPPPLALTDTQYF. The CDR3 nucleotides are TGTGCCAGCAGCAAACCGCCGCCACTAGCGTTGACAGATACGCAGTATTTT.

This clone has only a few counts. The chain recombines TRBV2 with TRBJ2-5, with D unclear. Germline V gene lookup returns CDR1 SNHLY and CDR2 FYNNEI. This CDR3 is built from 12 residues. V lost 3 bases and J 4 bases, leaving 6 bases between the germline ends. The CDR3 nucleotides read TGTGCCAGCAGTGAGCTATCAGAGACCCAGTACTTC. It specifies CASSELSETQYF.

The V call is TRBV7-6, the J call TRBJ1-5; 7 nucleotides align to TRBD1. Germline CDR1 reads SGHVS; CDR2 reads FNYEAQ. This CDR3 region has 15 residues. V dropped 5 bases and J dropped 4; count of bases not matched to a gene: 8. Here the CDR3 reads CASSDGTAGNQPQHF. DNA of the CDR3: TGTGCCAGCAGCGATGGGACAGCCGGGAATCAGCCCCAGCATTTT.

The chain couples TRBV29-1 to TRBJ2-5; maybe TRBD2 (5 bases). Looked up from germline, CDR1 is SQVTM and CDR2 is ANQGSEA. With 7 bases removed from V and 5 bases from J, the gap between germline ends came to 11 bases. The CDR3 contains 11 residues. The CDR3 reads CSAAPGETQYF. In nucleotides, the CDR3 is TGCAGCGCAGCACCGGGGGAGACCCAGTACTTC.

The chain couples TRBV7-2 to TRBJ2-7; the match to TRBD2 covers 9 bases. Per the germline V gene, CDR1 is SGHTA and CDR2 is FQGNSA. The CDR3 covers 15 residues. Trimming cost V 5 bases and J 5 bases; bases outside gene matches: 10. CDR3 residues: CASSIFLAGVNEQYF. As DNA, the CDR3 is TGTGCCAGCAGCATTTTTTTAGCGGGAGTAAACGAGCAGTACTTC. The whole variable domain, filled in from reference TRBV7-2 and TRBJ2-7, reads GAGVSQSPSNKVTEKGKDVELRCDPISGHTALYWYRQSLGQGLEFLIYFQGNSAPDKSGLPSDRFSAERTGGSVSTLTIQRTQQEDSAVYLCASSIFLAGVNEQYFGPGTRLTVT.

The chain carries TRBV7-9 and TRBJ2-2, with TRBD1 matching 8 bases. Germline values: CDR1 SEHNR, CDR2 FQNEAQ (reference sequence). The CDR3 has 18 residues. Losses at the gene ends were 1 base for V and 1 base for J; bases not matched to a gene: 8. The CDR3 coding sequence is TGTGCCAGCAGCTTAGGGGCCCTCAGGGGGCAGAACACCGGGGAGCTGTTTTTT. This codes for CASSLGALRGQNTGELFF.

This clone was seen once. This sequence joins TRBV5-1 and TRBJ2-7; 10 nucleotides match TRBD2. V dropped 4 bases and J dropped 5; count of bases not matched to a gene: 9. This CDR3 is built from 15 residues. Germline CDR1 is SGHRS and CDR2 is YFSETQ. The CDR3 region is CASSLQAGGLHEQYF. The CDR3 DNA reads as TGCGCCAGCAGCCTCCAAGCGGGAGGGCTCCACGAGCAGTACTTC.